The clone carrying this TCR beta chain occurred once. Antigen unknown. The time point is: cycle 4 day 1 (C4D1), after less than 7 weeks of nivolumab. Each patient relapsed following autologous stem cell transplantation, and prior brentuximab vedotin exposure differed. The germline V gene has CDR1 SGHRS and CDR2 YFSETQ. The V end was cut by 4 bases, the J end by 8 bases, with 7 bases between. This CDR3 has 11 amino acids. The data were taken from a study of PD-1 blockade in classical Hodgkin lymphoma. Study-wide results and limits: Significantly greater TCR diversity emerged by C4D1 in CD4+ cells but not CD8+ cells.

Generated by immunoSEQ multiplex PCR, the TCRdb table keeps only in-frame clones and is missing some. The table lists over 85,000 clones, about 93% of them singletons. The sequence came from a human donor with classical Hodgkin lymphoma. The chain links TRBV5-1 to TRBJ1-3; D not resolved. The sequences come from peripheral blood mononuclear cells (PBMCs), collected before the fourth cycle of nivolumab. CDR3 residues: CASSGQDTIYF. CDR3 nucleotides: TGCGCCAGCAGCGGCCAGGACACCATATATTTT.